This TCR beta chain was observed in a study of shared clonotypes between healthy human individuals (TCRdb year 2020). At the level of the whole study: A couple of women and a few men aged 18 to 49 years were included in the cohort. Different laboratories and diverse techniques were used to prepare libraries and sequence TCR repertoires, to increase sequencing depth and limit assay-specific biases. Each donor's leukapheresis produced roughly between about 0.8 and 10 billion PBMCs. To estimate repertoire size and how much clonotypes are shared between individuals, the study performed deep sequencing of blood TCR repertoires from roughly five healthy adults. For each donor, CD4 naive and CD4 memory were each run on three plates, CD8 naive on two plates, and CD8 memory on one plate. Overall study results and their limits: Sampling was restricted to blood, and TCR repertoires in tissue are likely to differ from TCR repertoires in blood. Incomplete sequencing was indicated by rarefaction of sorted-subset datasets, despite the large sequencing depth. Larger estimated clonotype richness was generally found for naive subsets than for memory subsets. The genetic and exposure-history diversity represented was limited by the small number of donors. Approximately 5% of naive CD4, 3.5% of naive CD8, approximately 2.2% of memory CD4, and around 0.4% of memory CD8 clonotypes were shared across several donors. Based on pairwise subsampling, the degree of clonotype sharing among donors was expected to be affected by sequencing depth. Clonotypes shared by all four sorted-subset donors showed higher generation probabilities than non-shared clonotypes.

The donors were healthy, HIV-negative adults with no recently reported acute infections or vaccinations. Every donor was a Caucasian adult living in Nashville, Tennessee, USA. Magnetic negative selection was used to enrich CD4+ T cells, after which naive cells were positively selected on CD45RA and the negative fraction became the memory subset. After blood collection by leukapheresis, PBMCs were isolated using Ficoll-Histopaque density gradient centrifugation and then cryopreserved in the vapor phase of liquid nitrogen. Analytical flow cytometry was used to check the purity and quantity of every magnetically sorted T cell population. Genomic DNA was isolated from each sorted fraction and quantified by UV absorbance on a Nanodrop 2000c. On this clone: What antigen it recognizes has not been identified. No qualities accompany the bases; no much larger clone lies one base away.

Using the deep immunoSEQ assay, TCR CDR3 regions were amplified from genomic DNA by multiplex PCR. Genomic DNA extracted from each cell subset was distributed evenly over all wells of several immunoSEQ 96-well plates, and each plate served as one replicate. Each replicate PCR for sorted subsets received around 200 ng genomic DNA, equal to 28,000 or so T cell genomes. Purified libraries were measured with a Qubit 3.0 fluorometer, size-checked on a Bioanalyzer 2100, and measured again with the KAPA Library Quantification kit. Every immunoSEQ 96-well plate was sequenced on a separate single-read 150-cycle Illumina NextSeq 550 flow cell. For the original study's pipeline: The immunoSEQ output contained only junctional sequences without quality scores, so filtering could not match that applied to full-length reads. To assign V/J genes and CDR3, sequences were annotated against IMGT germline references using PyIR, a Python wrapper for IgBLAST v1.9. Reads were filtered out if the reads had weak V/J assignments (E-value above 1e-6), no CDR3, stop codons, out-of-frame junctions, or ambiguous translated residues. V3J clonotypes were defined as sequences sharing the same inferred V gene, J gene, and CDR3 amino acid sequence. To compute the percentage overlap between repertoires, the number of shared unique clonotypes was divided by the size of the smaller repertoire. Richness of each repertoire was evaluated using RTK rarefaction, the Chao1 estimator, and Recon v2.1 estimates of unobserved clonotypes. Generation probabilities were computed with OLGA for all TCRbeta clonotypes obtained by the gDNA method from several donors. This is the immuneACCESS table as TCRdb keeps it, with only in-frame sequences that have V and J called. A part of the clones is gone; compared with another copy, unresolved V genes explain less than half, and the rest is unexplained. From that table come the V and J calls and clone size; the DNA was used to work out D and trimming. Counted in this sample were a few hundred thousand clones; about 97% of them appeared once. The top ten hold about 0.057% of the sample.

The sample was naive CD4+ T cells sorted from blood. The cell subset or site label corresponds to: CD45RA+ positively selected. The clonotype was recovered from a woman in her twenties or thirties in good health.

CDR3 reads: CASSLGGRPAFF. The sequence in DNA is TGTGCCAGCAGCTTAGGTGGTAGGCCGGCTTTCTTT. The chain links TRBV7-2 with TRBJ1-1; no D gene can be assigned with confidence. The germline V gene encodes CDR1 SGHTA and CDR2 FQGNSA. V is reduced by 1 base and J by 11 bases, leaving a spacing of 11 bases between them. The CDR3 sequence holds 12 residues, the cysteine and phenylalanine included. The CDR3 DNA has 36 bases and is translated from base 1.